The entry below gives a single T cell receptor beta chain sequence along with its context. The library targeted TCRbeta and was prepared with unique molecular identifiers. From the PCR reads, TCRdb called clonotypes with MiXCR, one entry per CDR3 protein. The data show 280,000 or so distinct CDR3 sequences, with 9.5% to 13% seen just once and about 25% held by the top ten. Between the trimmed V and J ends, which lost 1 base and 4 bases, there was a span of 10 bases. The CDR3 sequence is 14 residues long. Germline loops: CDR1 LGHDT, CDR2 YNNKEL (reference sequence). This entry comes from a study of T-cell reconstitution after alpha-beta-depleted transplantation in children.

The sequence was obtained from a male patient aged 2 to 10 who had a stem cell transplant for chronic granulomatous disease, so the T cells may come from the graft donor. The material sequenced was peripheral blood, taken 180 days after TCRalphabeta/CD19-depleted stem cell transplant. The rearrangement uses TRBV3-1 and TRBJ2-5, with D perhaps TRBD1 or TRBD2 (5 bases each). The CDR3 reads CASSQAGPSETQYF. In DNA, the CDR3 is TGTGCCAGCAGCCAAGCGGGACCCTCAGAGACCCAGTACTTC.